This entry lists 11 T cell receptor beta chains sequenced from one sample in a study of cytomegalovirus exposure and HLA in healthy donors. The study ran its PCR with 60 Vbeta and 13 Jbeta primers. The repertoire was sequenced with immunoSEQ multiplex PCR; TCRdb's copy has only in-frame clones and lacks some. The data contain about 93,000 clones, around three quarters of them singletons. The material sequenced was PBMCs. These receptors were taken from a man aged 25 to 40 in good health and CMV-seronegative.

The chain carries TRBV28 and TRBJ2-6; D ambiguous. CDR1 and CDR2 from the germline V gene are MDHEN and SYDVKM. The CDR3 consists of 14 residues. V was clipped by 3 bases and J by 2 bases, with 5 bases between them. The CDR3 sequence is CASSLSPGANVLTF. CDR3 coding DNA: TGTGCCAGCAGTTTGTCTCCTGGGGCCAACGTCCTGACTTTC.

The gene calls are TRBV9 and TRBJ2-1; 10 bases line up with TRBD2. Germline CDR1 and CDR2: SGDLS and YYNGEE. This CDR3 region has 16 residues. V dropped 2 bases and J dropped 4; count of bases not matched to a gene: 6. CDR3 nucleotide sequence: TGTGCCAGCAGCGTCACCGGACTAGCGGTTTACAATGAGCAGTTCTTC. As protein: CASSVTGLAVYNEQFF.

As DNA, the CDR3 is TGCGCCAGCAGCTTAGGACAGGCGAACACTGAAGCTTTCTTT. Protein: CASSLGQANTEAFF. This sequence joins TRBV5-1 and TRBJ1-1; 7 nucleotides match TRBD1. This CDR3 comprises 14 residues. Losses at the gene ends were 2 bases for V and 1 base for J; bases not matched to a gene: 2. In germline, CDR1 is SGHRS, CDR2 YFSETQ.

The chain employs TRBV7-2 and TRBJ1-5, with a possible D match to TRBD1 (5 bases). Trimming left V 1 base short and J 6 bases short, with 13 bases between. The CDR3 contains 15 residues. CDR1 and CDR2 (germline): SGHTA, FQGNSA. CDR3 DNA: TGTGCCAGCAGCTTAGGTGGTCAGGGAGGTCAGCCCCAGCATTTT. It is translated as CASSLGGQGGQPQHF.

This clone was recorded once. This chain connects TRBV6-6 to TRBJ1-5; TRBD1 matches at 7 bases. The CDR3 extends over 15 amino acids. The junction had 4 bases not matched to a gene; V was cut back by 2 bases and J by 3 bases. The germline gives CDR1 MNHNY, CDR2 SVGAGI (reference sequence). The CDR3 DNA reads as TGTGCCAGCAGTTACCCGGGACAGCTCAATCAGCCCCAGCATTTT. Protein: CASSYPGQLNQPQHF.

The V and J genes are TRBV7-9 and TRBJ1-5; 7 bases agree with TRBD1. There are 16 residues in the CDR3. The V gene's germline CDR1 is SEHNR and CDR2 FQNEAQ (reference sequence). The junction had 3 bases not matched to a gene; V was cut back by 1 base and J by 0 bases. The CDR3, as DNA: TGTGCCAGCAGCTTAGTGACAGGGATTAGCAATCAGCCCCAGCATTTT. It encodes CASSLVTGISNQPQHF.

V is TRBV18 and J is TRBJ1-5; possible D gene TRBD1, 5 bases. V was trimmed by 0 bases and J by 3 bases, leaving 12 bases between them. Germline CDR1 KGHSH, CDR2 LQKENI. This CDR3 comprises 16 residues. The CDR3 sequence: CASSPPLQANNQPQHF. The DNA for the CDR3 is TGTGCCAGCTCACCACCTCTACAGGCCAACAATCAGCCCCAGCATTTT.

CDR3 amino acids: CASSLGLAGVDEQYV. As DNA, the CDR3 is TGTGCCAGCAGCTTAGGACTAGCGGGAGTGGACGAGCAGTACGTC. The chain employs TRBV7-2 and TRBJ2-7; 12 bases are a match to TRBD2. The CDR3 runs 15 residues. V shed 1 base and J 5 bases; nucleotides not matched to a gene: 3. In germline, CDR1 is SGHTA, CDR2 FQGNSA.

The CDR3 DNA sequence: TGTGCCAGCAGCTTAGTTGCGCAGGTTCCCTACAATGAGCAGTTCTTC. Translated: CASSLVAQVPYNEQFF. V gene TRBV11-3 combines with J gene TRBJ2-1; no definite D call. The CDR3 is 16 amino acids. V lost 1 base to trimming and J lost 2 bases, with 12 bases between them. Germline lookup yields CDR1 SGHNT and CDR2 YENEEA.

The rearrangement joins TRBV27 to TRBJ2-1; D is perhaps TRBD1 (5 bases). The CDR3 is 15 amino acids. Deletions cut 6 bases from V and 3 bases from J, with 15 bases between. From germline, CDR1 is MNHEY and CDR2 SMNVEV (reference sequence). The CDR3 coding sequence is TGTGCCAGCAGATTAGGGCAGGGAATCTACAATGAGCAGTTCTTC. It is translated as CASRLGQGIYNEQFF.

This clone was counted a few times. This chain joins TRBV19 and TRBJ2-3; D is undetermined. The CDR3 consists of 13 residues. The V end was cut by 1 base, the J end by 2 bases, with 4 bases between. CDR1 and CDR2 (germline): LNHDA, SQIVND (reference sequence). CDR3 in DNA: TGTGCCAGTAGTATAGGGCACACAGATACGCAGTATTTT. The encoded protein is CASSIGHTDTQYF.